This TCR beta chain was recovered during a study of cytomegalovirus exposure and HLA in healthy donors. The PCR contained 60 Vbeta and 13 Jbeta primers. Generated by immunoSEQ multiplex PCR, the TCRdb table keeps only in-frame clones and is missing some. The repertoire consists of more than 95,000 clones, with more than 65% occurring once and the leading ten covering roughly 3.2%. This CDR3 spans 19 amino acids. The V gene's germline CDR1 is MNHNS and CDR2 SASEGT. Study results and caveats: In vitro, three CMV-associated chains proved specific for CMV antigens. Per published reports, the classifier diagnosed cytomegalovirus status with high specificity and sensitivity.

Of note for this clone: The target antigen is unknown. Compared with germline, one end of the junction differs, possibly owing to a read error.

This clonotype was sampled from a man aged 25-45 years in good health and CMV-seronegative. The chain joins TRBV6-1 to TRBJ1-1, with TRBD1 matching 9 bases. The material sequenced was PBMCs. CDR3 in amino acids: CASIEKNPGQGFVNTEAFF. CDR3 nucleotides: TGTGCCAGCATTGAAAAGAATCCGGGACAGGGTTTCGTGAACACTGAAGCTTTCTTT.